This T cell receptor beta chain is from a study of blood T cell repertoires in COVID-19. The overall study: Samples came from the United States, Italy and Spain, spanning acute and convalescent COVID-19. The cDNA or gDNA used as material had been derived from T cells, B-cell-depleted T cells, or PBMCs.

Germline-derived CDR1 and CDR2 are KGHDR and SFDVKD. V trimming: 3 bases; J trimming: 0 bases; junction bases outside the gene matches: 6. The CDR3 is 16 residues long. Per the original data handling: Nucleated cell number was recorded as an estimate derived from reference gene primer amplification. Sequencing was performed with immunoSEQ multiplex PCR; in TCRdb, only in-frame clones are kept and a portion is missing. The DNA gave D and trimming, while V, J and clone size come from that table. This table holds under 200,000 clones, approximately 90% found once. The sequencing sample was made of peripheral blood. The rearrangement uses TRBV24-1 and TRBJ2-5; 7 nucleotides line up with TRBD1. The sequence derives from a man younger than 35 with acute or convalescent COVID-19. The DNA of the CDR3 is TGTGCCACCAGTGATCCCATAGACAGGGACCAAGAGACCCAGTACTTC. This codes for CATSDPIDRDQETQYF.